This TCR beta chain was found in a study of cytomegalovirus exposure and HLA in healthy donors. Points from the study as a whole: A later examination showed that TCR association rates differed by HLA locus, with DRB1 most and HLA-C fewest.

On this clone: Its antigen is unknown.

PCR primers comprised 60 Vbeta and 13 Jbeta primers. The data were produced by immunoSEQ multiplex PCR, yet TCRdb's version contains in-frame clones alone and is incomplete. This sample has some 150,000 clones, with approximately 80% found just once. This CDR3 is 14 amino acids long. The germline V and J ends were trimmed by 6 bases and 5 bases, with 16 bases remaining between them. The V gene is TRBV23-1, the J gene TRBJ1-1; D is perhaps TRBD1 (6 bases). TRBV23-1 is given ORF status, its function remaining uncertain. Input material: PBMCs. The receptor comes from a woman aged 45-59 years in good health and CMV-seropositive. Written as DNA, the CDR3 is TGCGCCAGCAGCAAACAGGGTAGGCTAACTGAAGCTTTCTTT. It translates to CASSKQGRLTEAFF.